A selection of T cell receptor beta chains follows, all from one sample in a study of early T cells in non-severe SARS-CoV-2 infection. TCRdb fed the 5' RACE reads into MiXCR, producing one record per CDR3 protein. This sample yields 80,000 to 100,000 distinct CDR3 sequences, of which over 9% are seen a single time; around 7% belongs to the top ten. Sequencing was performed on whole blood. The receptors stem from an adult who was a healthcare worker with PCR-confirmed SARS-CoV-2 infection or an uninfected control (not recorded which). The CDR3 runs from the conserved cysteine through the conserved F or W. A D gene is named only where the DNA matches it firmly. Clone size, where shown, is once, few, many, or a class for clones that have expanded.

CDR3aa: CASSWAGGASGEQYF
CDR3nt: TGCGCCAGCAGCTGGGCCGGCGGGGCGTCGGGCGAGCAGTACTTC
j_gene: TRBJ2-7
v_gene: TRBV5-1
abundance: .
len: 15
d_gene: .

CDR3aa: CANSLVGREFYEQYF
CDR3nt: TGTGCCAACAGCTTAGTCGGTAGGGAATTTTACGAGCAGTACTTC
j_gene: TRBJ2-7
v_gene: TRBV7-8
abundance: .
len: 15
d_gene: .

CDR3aa: CASSFSLGYGYTF
CDR3nt: TGTGCCAGCAGCTTCAGCCTAGGCTATGGCTACACCTTC
j_gene: TRBJ1-2
v_gene: TRBV11-2
abundance: .
len: 13
d_gene: .

CDR3aa: CASKALGGASGGYEQYF
CDR3nt: TGTGCCAGCAAGGCCCTAGGAGGGGCTAGCGGGGGATACGAGCAGTACTTC
j_gene: TRBJ2-7
v_gene: TRBV7-9
abundance: .
len: 17
d_gene: TRBD2

CDR3aa: CATAALGTDTQYF
CDR3nt: TGTGCCACCGCCGCCCTTGGCACAGATACGCAGTATTTT
j_gene: TRBJ2-3
v_gene: TRBV19
abundance: .
len: 13
d_gene: .

CDR3aa: CASSHQGNEQFF
CDR3nt: TGCGCCAGCAGCCACCAGGGGAATGAGCAGTTCTTC
j_gene: TRBJ2-1
v_gene: TRBV4-3
abundance: few
len: 12
d_gene: .

CDR3aa: CAWTRDRYNEQFF
CDR3nt: TGTGCCTGGACCAGGGACAGATACAATGAGCAGTTCTTC
j_gene: TRBJ2-1
v_gene: TRBV30
abundance: few
len: 13
d_gene: TRBD1

CDR3aa: CASSWASGREQYF
CDR3nt: TGTGCCAGCAGTTGGGCGTCAGGGCGCGAGCAGTACTTC
j_gene: TRBJ2-7
v_gene: TRBV12-3/TRBV12-4
abundance: few
len: 13
d_gene: .

CDR3aa: CASSLVGLGNTGELFF
CDR3nt: TGCGCCAGCAGCTTGGTCGGACTAGGGAACACCGGGGAGCTGTTTTTT
j_gene: TRBJ2-2
v_gene: TRBV5-1
abundance: many
len: 16
d_gene: TRBD2

CDR3aa: CASSSVAGGVDEQFF
CDR3nt: TGCGCCAGCAGCTCCGTAGCGGGGGGTGTTGATGAGCAGTTCTTC
j_gene: TRBJ2-1
v_gene: TRBV5-1
abundance: few
len: 15
d_gene: TRBD2

CDR3aa: CASSLVLGRNEQFF
CDR3nt: TGCGCCAGCAGCTTGGTCCTAGGTAGGAATGAGCAGTTCTTC
j_gene: TRBJ2-1
v_gene: TRBV5-1
abundance: many
len: 14
d_gene: .

CDR3aa: CASSMDSYEQYF
CDR3nt: TGTGCCAGCAGCATGGACAGCTACGAGCAGTACTTC
j_gene: TRBJ2-7
v_gene: TRBV5-4
abundance: many
len: 12
d_gene: .

CDR3aa: CASSLGGWTGKESPLHF
CDR3nt: TGTGCCAGCAGCTTAGGGGGTTGGACAGGGAAAGAGTCACCCCTCCACTTT
j_gene: TRBJ1-6
v_gene: TRBV7-2
abundance: few
len: 17
d_gene: TRBD1

CDR3aa: CSAPPSIYEQFF
CDR3nt: TGCAGTGCTCCCCCTAGTATTTATGAGCAGTTCTTC
j_gene: TRBJ2-1
v_gene: TRBV20-1
abundance: .
len: 12
d_gene: .

CDR3aa: CASSLQSSGDTQYF
CDR3nt: TGTGCCAGCAGCTTACAAAGTTCAGGGGATACGCAGTATTTT
j_gene: TRBJ2-3
v_gene: TRBV11-3
abundance: many
len: 14
d_gene: .

CDR3aa: CASSLLAGTGELFF
CDR3nt: TGTGCCAGCAGTCTGCTGGCAGGCACCGGGGAGCTGTTTTTT
j_gene: TRBJ2-2
v_gene: TRBV27
abundance: few
len: 14
d_gene: .

CDR3aa: CASSLVGPLGGTYEQYF
CDR3nt: TGTGCCAGCAGCTTAGTCGGCCCTCTAGGGGGAACCTACGAGCAGTACTTC
j_gene: TRBJ2-7
v_gene: TRBV7-6
abundance: .
len: 17
d_gene: .

CDR3aa: CAISESKGTTQYF
CDR3nt: TGTGCCATCAGTGAGTCTAAAGGGACCACGCAGTATTTT
j_gene: TRBJ2-3
v_gene: TRBV10-3
abundance: many
len: 13
d_gene: .

CDR3aa: CASSPEGQGINYGYTF
CDR3nt: TGTGCCAGCAGCCCAGAAGGGCAGGGGATTAACTATGGCTACACCTTC
j_gene: TRBJ1-2
v_gene: TRBV7-9
abundance: many
len: 16
d_gene: .

CDR3aa: CASSPARSTSTDTQYF
CDR3nt: TGTGCCAGCAGTCCCGCCCGCAGTACTAGCACAGATACGCAGTATTTT
j_gene: TRBJ2-3
v_gene: TRBV12-3/TRBV12-4
abundance: few
len: 16
d_gene: .

CDR3aa: CSARDRRSSYEQYF
CDR3nt: TGCAGTGCTAGAGACAGGAGGAGCTCCTACGAGCAGTACTTC
j_gene: TRBJ2-7
v_gene: TRBV20-1
abundance: few
len: 14
d_gene: .

CDR3aa: CASSVAGPVRQFF
CDR3nt: TGTGCCAGCAGCGTAGCGGGTCCCGTGCGGCAGTTCTTC
j_gene: TRBJ2-1
v_gene: TRBV9
abundance: few
len: 13
d_gene: .

CDR3aa: CASAPGSANYGYTF
CDR3nt: TGCGCCAGCGCTCCAGGATCGGCTAACTATGGCTACACCTTC
j_gene: TRBJ1-2
v_gene: TRBV5-1
abundance: few
len: 14
d_gene: .

CDR3aa: CASSSLRDRGFYGYTF
CDR3nt: TGTGCCAGCAGTTCACTCCGGGACAGGGGCTTCTATGGCTACACCTTC
j_gene: TRBJ1-2
v_gene: TRBV27
abundance: few
len: 16
d_gene: TRBD1

CDR3aa: CSVEVVAGPYEQYF
CDR3nt: TGCAGCGTTGAGGTGGTAGCGGGACCCTACGAGCAGTACTTC
j_gene: TRBJ2-7
v_gene: TRBV29-1
abundance: .
len: 14
d_gene: TRBD2

CDR3aa: CASRVNPYGYTF
CDR3nt: TGTGCCAGCAGGGTGAACCCTTATGGCTACACCTTC
j_gene: TRBJ1-2
v_gene: TRBV6-2/TRBV6-3
abundance: few
len: 12
d_gene: .

CDR3aa: CSALVSYNEQFF
CDR3nt: TGCAGCGCACTAGTTTCCTACAATGAGCAGTTCTTC
j_gene: TRBJ2-1
v_gene: TRBV29-1
abundance: .
len: 12
d_gene: .

CDR3aa: CASSYPGARGQPQHF
CDR3nt: TGTGCCAGCAGTTACCCAGGGGCCCGGGGACAGCCCCAGCATTTT
j_gene: TRBJ1-5
v_gene: TRBV6-6
abundance: .
len: 15
d_gene: .

CDR3aa: CASSFAPGETQYF
CDR3nt: TGTGCCAGCAGCTTTGCCCCGGGAGAGACCCAGTACTTC
j_gene: TRBJ2-5
v_gene: TRBV11-2
abundance: few
len: 13
d_gene: .

CDR3aa: CASSMKVAGTSVNEQFF
CDR3nt: TGTGCCAGTAGTATGAAGGTAGCGGGGACCTCAGTGAATGAGCAGTTCTTC
j_gene: TRBJ2-1
v_gene: TRBV19
abundance: many
len: 17
d_gene: TRBD2

CDR3aa: CASRPIPGQGATEAFF
CDR3nt: TGTGCCAGTAGGCCGATCCCGGGACAGGGGGCAACTGAAGCTTTCTTT
j_gene: TRBJ1-1
v_gene: TRBV19
abundance: few
len: 16
d_gene: TRBD1

CDR3aa: CASSKLQGGTGELFF
CDR3nt: TGTGCCAGCAGTAAGCTTCAGGGGGGCACCGGGGAGCTGTTTTTT
j_gene: TRBJ2-2
v_gene: TRBV2
abundance: .
len: 15
d_gene: .

CDR3aa: CASSLWMGSSDTQYF
CDR3nt: TGTGCCAGCAGTTTATGGATGGGCAGCTCAGATACGCAGTATTTT
j_gene: TRBJ2-3
v_gene: TRBV12-3/TRBV12-4
abundance: .
len: 15
d_gene: .

CDR3aa: CSASEREGRTETQYF
CDR3nt: TGCAGTGCTAGCGAGCGGGAGGGCCGAACAGAGACCCAGTACTTC
j_gene: TRBJ2-5
v_gene: TRBV20-1
abundance: .
len: 15
d_gene: TRBD2

CDR3aa: CASSYSPIVTEAFF
CDR3nt: TGTGCCAGCAGTTACTCGCCCATCGTGACTGAAGCTTTCTTT
j_gene: TRBJ1-1
v_gene: TRBV6-6
abundance: many
len: 14
d_gene: .

CDR3aa: CASSLEGLASNEQFF
CDR3nt: TGTGCCAGCAGCCTTGAAGGGCTAGCTAGCAATGAGCAGTTCTTC
j_gene: TRBJ2-1
v_gene: TRBV11-2
abundance: many
len: 15
d_gene: .

CDR3aa: CASGLAGHNEQFF
CDR3nt: TGTGCCAGCGGACTAGCGGGGCACAATGAGCAGTTCTTC
j_gene: TRBJ2-1
v_gene: TRBV10-3
abundance: many
len: 13
d_gene: TRBD2

CDR3aa: CASSSRDRGENIQYF
CDR3nt: TGTGCCAGCAGCTCTAGGGACAGGGGAGAGAACATTCAGTACTTC
j_gene: TRBJ2-4
v_gene: TRBV5-4
abundance: few
len: 15
d_gene: TRBD1

CDR3aa: CATTTSGSSYEQFF
CDR3nt: TGTGCCACCACGACTAGCGGGAGTTCCTATGAGCAGTTCTTC
j_gene: TRBJ2-1
v_gene: TRBV3-1
abundance: many
len: 14
d_gene: TRBD2

CDR3aa: CASIVIDEQFF
CDR3nt: TGTGCCAGCATCGTTATTGATGAGCAGTTCTTC
j_gene: TRBJ2-1
v_gene: TRBV6-2/TRBV6-3
abundance: many
len: 11
d_gene: .

CDR3aa: CASSLIPDQPQHF
CDR3nt: TGCGCCAGCAGCTTGATCCCAGATCAGCCCCAGCATTTT
j_gene: TRBJ1-5
v_gene: TRBV5-1
abundance: .
len: 13
d_gene: .

CDR3aa: CASSIVSSEKLFF
CDR3nt: TGTGCCAGTAGTATAGTGAGCTCCGAAAAACTGTTTTTT
j_gene: TRBJ1-4
v_gene: TRBV19
abundance: many
len: 13
d_gene: .